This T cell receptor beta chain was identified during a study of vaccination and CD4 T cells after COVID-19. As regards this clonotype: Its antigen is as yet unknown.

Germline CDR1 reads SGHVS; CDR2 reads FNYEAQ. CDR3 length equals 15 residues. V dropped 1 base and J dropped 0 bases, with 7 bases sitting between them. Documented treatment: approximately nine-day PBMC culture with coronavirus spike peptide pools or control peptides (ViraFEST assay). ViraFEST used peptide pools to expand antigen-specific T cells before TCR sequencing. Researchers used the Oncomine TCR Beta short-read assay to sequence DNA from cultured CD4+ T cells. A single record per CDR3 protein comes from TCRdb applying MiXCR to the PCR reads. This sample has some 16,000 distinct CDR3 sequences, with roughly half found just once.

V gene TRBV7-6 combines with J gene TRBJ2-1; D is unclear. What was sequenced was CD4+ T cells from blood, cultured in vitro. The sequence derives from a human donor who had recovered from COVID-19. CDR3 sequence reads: CASSLEGSSYNEQFF. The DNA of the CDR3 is TGTGCCAGCAGCTTAGAGGGATCCTCCTACAATGAGCAGTTCTTC.